The 3 T cell receptor beta chains below all came from one sample that was sequenced in a study of human T cells and chemical hapten exposure. TCRdb analysed the RACE reads with MiXCR anew, one entry per CDR3 protein. The sample consists of under 45,000 distinct CDR3 sequences, roughly 10% of them appearing once. As for time point: pre-sensitization, week 0. Treatment: therapeutic diphenylcyclopropenone sensitization with weekly scalp DPC. The input for sequencing was whole blood, taken in connection with sensitization to the hapten diphenylcyclopropenone (DPC). All receptors come from a man aged 25-45 years with alopecia areata. Some clones in this sample may be carry-over from other donors' samples.

J is TRBJ2-5 and V is TRBV3-1; D unclear. V was cut by 1 base and J by 3 bases, with 9 bases left in between. Germline CDR1 is LGHDT and CDR2 is YNNKEL (reference sequence). CDR3 length: 14 amino acids. CDR3: CASSQGIGEETQYF. CDR3 sequence (DNA): TGTGCCAGCAGCCAAGGCATTGGAGAAGAGACCCAGTACTTC.

This clonotype was recorded many times. The CDR3 here is CAISPASVTDTQYF. In DNA, the CDR3 is TGTGCCATCAGCCCGGCTAGCGTCACAGATACGCAGTATTTT. This chain joins TRBV10-3 and TRBJ2-3; possible D gene TRBD2, 6 bases. CDR1 and CDR2 from the germline V gene are ENHRY and SYGVKD. This CDR3 region has 14 residues. V gave up 6 bases and J gave up 2 bases, with 12 bases separating them.

This clonotype was counted a few times. V and J are TRBV5-1 and TRBJ2-3; tentative D call: TRBD2 (6 bases). V was clipped by 1 base and J by 5 bases, with 8 bases between them. The germline V gene encodes CDR1 SGHRS and CDR2 YFSETQ. The CDR3 covers 13 residues. The CDR3 here is CASSLQEGDTQYF. For the CDR3, the DNA is TGCGCCAGCAGCTTGCAGGAGGGAGATACGCAGTATTTT.